This T cell receptor beta chain was found in a study of T cell responses to AZD1222 COVID-19 vaccine. Study findings and constraints: Clonal diversity was possibly underestimated, and the donors were mostly white British, with more females. CD4 TCRs covered the whole spike, strongest at regions 160-218 and 743-854. Only 5 to 7 AZD1222 recipients tested seropositive at baseline.

A note on this clone: Antigen: not known.

Sequenced by immunoSEQ multiplex PCR; TCRdb stores in-frame clones only, minus some. This table holds under 200,000 clones, over 70% found once. The ends were cut back, 3 bases at V and 2 bases at J, with 7 bases in the middle. The germline gives CDR1 GTSNPN, CDR2 SVGIG (reference sequence). There are 13 residues in the CDR3. This TCR came from an adult in good health. V usage is TRBV30 and J usage is TRBJ2-2; TRBD2 might be the D (6 bases). Sequenced material: peripheral blood, taken on day 0 of MenACWY control vaccination. The CDR3 bases are TGTGCCTGGAGCGGGAGAAACACCGGGGAGCTGTTTTTT. Its protein is CAWSGRNTGELFF.